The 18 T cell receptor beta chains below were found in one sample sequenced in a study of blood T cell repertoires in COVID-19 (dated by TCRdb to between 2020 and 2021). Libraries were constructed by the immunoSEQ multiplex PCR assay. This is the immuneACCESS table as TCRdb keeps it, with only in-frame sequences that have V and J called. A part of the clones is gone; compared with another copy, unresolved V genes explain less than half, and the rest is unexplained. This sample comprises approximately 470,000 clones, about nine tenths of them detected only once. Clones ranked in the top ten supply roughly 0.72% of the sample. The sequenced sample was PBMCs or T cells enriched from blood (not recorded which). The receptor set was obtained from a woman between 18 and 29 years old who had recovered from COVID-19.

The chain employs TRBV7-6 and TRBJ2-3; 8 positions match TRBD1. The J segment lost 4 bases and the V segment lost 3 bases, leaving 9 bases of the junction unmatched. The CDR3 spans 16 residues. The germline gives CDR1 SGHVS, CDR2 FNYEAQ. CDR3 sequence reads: CASSFTQGAQADTQYF. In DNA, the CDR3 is TGTGCCAGCAGCTTCACCCAGGGGGCGCAGGCAGATACGCAGTATTTT.

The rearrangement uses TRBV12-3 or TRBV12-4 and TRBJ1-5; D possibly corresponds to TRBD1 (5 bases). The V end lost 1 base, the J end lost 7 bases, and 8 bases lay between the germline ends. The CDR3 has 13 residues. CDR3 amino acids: CASSLGRAQPQHF. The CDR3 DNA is TGTGCCAGCAGTTTAGGCAGGGCCCAGCCCCAGCATTTT.

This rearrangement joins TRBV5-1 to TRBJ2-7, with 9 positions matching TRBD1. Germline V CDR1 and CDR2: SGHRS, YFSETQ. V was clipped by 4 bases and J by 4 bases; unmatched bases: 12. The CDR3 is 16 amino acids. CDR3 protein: CASSPSQGQGGYEQYF. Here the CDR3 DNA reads TGCGCCAGCAGCCCTAGTCAGGGACAGGGAGGATACGAGCAGTACTTC.

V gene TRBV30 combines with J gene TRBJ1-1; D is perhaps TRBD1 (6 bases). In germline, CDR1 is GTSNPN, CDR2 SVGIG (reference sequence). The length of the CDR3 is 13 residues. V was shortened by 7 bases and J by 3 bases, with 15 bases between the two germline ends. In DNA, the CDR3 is TGTGCCTCACGACAGGAAAGGGACACTGAAGCTTTCTTT. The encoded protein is CASRQERDTEAFF.

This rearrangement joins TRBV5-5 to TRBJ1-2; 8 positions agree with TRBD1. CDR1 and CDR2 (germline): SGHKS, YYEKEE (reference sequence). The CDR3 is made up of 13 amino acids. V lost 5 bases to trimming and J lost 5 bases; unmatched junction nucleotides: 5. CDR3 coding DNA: TGTGCCAGCAGAGAAAACAGGGGGTATGGCTACACCTTC. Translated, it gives CASRENRGYGYTF.

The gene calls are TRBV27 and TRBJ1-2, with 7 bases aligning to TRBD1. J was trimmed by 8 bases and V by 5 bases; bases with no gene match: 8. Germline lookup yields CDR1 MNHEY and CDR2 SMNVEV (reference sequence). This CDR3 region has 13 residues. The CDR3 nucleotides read TGTGCCAGCAGTAGAGACAGGGAATTAGGCTACACCTTC. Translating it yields CASSRDRELGYTF.

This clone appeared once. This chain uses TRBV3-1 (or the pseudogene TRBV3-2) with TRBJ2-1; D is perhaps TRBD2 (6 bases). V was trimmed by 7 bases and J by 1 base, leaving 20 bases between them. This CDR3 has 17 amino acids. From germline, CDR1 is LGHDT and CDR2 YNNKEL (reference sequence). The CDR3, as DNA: TGTGCCAGCACCACTAGTGGATGGACTATATCCTACAATGAGCAGTTCTTC. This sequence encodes CASTTSGWTISYNEQFF.

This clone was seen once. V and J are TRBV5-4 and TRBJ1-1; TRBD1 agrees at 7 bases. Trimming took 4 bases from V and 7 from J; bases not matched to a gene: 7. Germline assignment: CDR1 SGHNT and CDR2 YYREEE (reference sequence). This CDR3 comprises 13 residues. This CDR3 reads CASSHRTGDEAFF. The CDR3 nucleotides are TGTGCCAGCAGCCACCGGACAGGTGATGAAGCTTTCTTT.

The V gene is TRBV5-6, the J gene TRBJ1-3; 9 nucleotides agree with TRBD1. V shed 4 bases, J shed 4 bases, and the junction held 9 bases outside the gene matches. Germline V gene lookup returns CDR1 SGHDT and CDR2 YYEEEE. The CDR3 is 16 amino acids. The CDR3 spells CASSIRDRAQGNTIYF. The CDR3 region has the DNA TGTGCCAGCAGCATCCGGGACAGGGCACAAGGAAACACCATATATTTT.

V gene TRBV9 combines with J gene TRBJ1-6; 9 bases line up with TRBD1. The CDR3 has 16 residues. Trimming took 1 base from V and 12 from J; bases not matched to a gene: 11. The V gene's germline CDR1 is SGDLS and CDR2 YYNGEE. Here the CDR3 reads CASSVTGGANYEPLHF. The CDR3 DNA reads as TGTGCCAGCAGCGTAACAGGGGGCGCAAATTACGAACCCCTCCACTTT.

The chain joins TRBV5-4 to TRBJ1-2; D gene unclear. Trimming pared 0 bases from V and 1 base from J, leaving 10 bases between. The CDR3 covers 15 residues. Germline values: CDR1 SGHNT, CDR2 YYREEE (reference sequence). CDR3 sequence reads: CASSLGQEVNYGYTF. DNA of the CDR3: TGTGCCAGCAGCTTGGGGCAAGAAGTTAACTATGGCTACACCTTC. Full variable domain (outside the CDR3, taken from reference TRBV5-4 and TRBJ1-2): ETGVTQSPTHLIKTRGQQVTLRCSSQSGHNTVSWYQQALGQGPQFIFQYYREEENGRGNFPPRFSGLQFPNYSSELNVNALELDDSALYLCASSLGQEVNYGYTFGSGTRLTVV.

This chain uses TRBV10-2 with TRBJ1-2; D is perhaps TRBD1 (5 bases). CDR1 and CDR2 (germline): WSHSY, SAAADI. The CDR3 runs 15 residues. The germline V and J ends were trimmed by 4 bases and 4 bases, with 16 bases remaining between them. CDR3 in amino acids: CASSVLGAPPYGYTF. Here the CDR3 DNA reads TGCGCCAGCAGTGTCTTAGGGGCCCCACCCTATGGCTACACCTTC.

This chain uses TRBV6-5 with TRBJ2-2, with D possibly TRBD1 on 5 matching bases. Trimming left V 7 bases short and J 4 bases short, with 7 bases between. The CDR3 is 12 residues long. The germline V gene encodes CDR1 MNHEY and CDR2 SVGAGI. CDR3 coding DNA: TGTGCCAGCACAGGGCTCACCGGGGAGCTGTTTTTT. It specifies CASTGLTGELFF.

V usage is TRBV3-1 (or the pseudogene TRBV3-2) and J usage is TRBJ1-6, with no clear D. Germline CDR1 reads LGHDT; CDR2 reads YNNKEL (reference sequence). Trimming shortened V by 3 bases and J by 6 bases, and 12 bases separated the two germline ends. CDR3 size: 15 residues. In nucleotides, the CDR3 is TGTGCCAGCAGCCAGCAAAGCCGGTTTAATTCACCCCTCCACTTT. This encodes CASSQQSRFNSPLHF.

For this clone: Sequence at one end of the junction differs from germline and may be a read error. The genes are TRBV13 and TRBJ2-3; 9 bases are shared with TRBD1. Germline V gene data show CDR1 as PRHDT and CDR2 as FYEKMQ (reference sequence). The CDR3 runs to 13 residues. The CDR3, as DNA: TGTGCCAGCAGTTTAGACAGGGGGGATACGCAGTATTTT. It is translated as CASSLDRGDTQYF.

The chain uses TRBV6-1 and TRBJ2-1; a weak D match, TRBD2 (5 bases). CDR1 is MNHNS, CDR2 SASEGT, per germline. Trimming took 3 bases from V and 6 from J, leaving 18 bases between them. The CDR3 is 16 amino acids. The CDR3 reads CASSDPRGIIVNEQFF. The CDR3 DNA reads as TGTGCCAGCAGTGATCCCCGGGGTATCATTGTCAATGAGCAGTTCTTC.

The chain's CDR3 is CASSPWTDKPYSYEQYF. CDR3 nucleotide sequence: TGTGCCAGTAGTCCCTGGACAGATAAGCCTTACTCCTACGAGCAGTACTTC. The chain combines TRBV19 with TRBJ2-7; perhaps TRBD1 as D (6 bases). The germline gives CDR1 LNHDA, CDR2 SQIVND (reference sequence). This CDR3 has 17 amino acids. Trimming stripped 5 bases from V and 0 bases from J, with 20 bases between.

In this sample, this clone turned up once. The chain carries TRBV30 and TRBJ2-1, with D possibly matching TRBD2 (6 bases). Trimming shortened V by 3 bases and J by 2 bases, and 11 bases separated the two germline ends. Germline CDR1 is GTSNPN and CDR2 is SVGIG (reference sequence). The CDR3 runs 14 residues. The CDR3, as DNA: TGTGCCTGGAGCGGGGGACGGGCCTACAATGAGCAGTTCTTC. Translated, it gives CAWSGGRAYNEQFF.